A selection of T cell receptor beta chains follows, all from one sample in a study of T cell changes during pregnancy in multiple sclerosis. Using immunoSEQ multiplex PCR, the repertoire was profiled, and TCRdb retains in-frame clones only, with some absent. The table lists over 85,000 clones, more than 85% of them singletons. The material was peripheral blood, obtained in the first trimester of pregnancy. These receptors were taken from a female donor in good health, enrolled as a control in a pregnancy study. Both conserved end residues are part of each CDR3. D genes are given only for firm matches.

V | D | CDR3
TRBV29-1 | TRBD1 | CSAQGGGVDGYTF
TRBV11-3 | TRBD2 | CASSSSSGGAREQFF
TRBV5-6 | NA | CASSHERGGGNSPLHF
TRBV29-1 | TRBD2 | CSVEEAGLSYEQYF
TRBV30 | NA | CAWSGFPGYGYGQFF
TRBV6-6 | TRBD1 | CASSGRGQGAGGYTF
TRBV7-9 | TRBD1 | CASSSGQARSGNTIYF
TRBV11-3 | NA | CASSAGQETQYF
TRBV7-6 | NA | CASSLNLPGQGGKLFF
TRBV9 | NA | CASRQVAGELFF
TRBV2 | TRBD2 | CASSAGTRNGEQYF
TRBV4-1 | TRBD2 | CASSQGGGAIGELFF
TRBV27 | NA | CASSLEVREGVRDYGYTF
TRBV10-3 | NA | CAISGTLQETQYF
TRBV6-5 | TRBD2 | CASTRGTSTDTQYF
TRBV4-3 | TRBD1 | CASSQEDRGQGGGRYSNQPQHF
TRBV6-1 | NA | CASIRSIFSDTEAFF
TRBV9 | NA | CASSVSGQPYGYTF
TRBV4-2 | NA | CASSQEVRRLHEQYF
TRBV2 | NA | CASRRGSEGYTF
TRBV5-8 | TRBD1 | CASSLGQGLEKLFF
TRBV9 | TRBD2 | CASSKLAVRETQYF
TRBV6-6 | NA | CASSRTRGYQVHTF
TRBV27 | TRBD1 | CASSSQGGGNGYTF
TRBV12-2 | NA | CASRLEGTETLNTEAFF
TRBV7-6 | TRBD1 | CASRMTGNNSPLHF
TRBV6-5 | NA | CASSYSIRNGYTF
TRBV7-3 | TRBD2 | CASSLGLAGGQETQYF
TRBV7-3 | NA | CASSLPSGQSYNSPLHF
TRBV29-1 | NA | CSVPLSVGYTF
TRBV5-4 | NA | CASSLAGPGREQYF
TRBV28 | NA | CASRSGTLNSPLHF
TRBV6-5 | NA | CASSFQVTDTQYF
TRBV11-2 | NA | CASSLEGGPYEQYF
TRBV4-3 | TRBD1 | CASSRKQGADTEAFF
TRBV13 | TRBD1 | CASSLTGLSLYGYTF
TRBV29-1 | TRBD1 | CSVESTGQGGRYEQFF
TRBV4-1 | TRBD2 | CASSQEKRGSYEQYF
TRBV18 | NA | CASSPPRGGGTEAFF